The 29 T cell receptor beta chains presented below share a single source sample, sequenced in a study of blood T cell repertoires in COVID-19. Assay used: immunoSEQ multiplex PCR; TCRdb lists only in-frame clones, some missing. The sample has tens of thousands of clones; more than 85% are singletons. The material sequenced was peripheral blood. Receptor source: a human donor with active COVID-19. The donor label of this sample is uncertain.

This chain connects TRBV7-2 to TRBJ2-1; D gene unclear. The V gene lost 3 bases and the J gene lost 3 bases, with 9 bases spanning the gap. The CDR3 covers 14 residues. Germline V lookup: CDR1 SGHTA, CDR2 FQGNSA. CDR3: CASSFGGVYNEQFF. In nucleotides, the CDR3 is TGTGCCAGCAGCTTCGGCGGAGTCTACAATGAGCAGTTCTTC.

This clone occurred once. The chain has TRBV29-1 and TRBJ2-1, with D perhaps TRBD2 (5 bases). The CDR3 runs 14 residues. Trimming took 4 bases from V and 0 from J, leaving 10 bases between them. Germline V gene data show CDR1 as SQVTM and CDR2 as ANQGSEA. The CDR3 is CSVVGVRSYNEQFF. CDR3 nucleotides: TGCAGCGTTGTCGGGGTGCGCTCCTACAATGAGCAGTTCTTC.

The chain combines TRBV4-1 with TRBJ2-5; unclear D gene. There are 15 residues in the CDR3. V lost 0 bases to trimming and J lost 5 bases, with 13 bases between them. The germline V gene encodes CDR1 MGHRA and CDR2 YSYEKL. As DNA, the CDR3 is TGCGCCAGCAGCCAAGAAGCACCGCTCACGGAGACCCAGTACTTC. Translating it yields CASSQEAPLTETQYF.

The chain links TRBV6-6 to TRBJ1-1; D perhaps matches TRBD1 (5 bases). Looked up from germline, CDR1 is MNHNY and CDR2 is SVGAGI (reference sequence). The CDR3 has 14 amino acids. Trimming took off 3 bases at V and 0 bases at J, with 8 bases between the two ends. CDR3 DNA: TGTGCCAGCAGTTATAAGGACATGAACACTGAAGCTTTCTTT. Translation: CASSYKDMNTEAFF.

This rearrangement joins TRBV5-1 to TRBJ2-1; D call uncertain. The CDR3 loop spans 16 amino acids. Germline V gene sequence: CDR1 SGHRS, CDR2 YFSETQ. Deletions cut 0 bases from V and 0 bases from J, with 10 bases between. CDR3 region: CASSLDVESSYNEQFF. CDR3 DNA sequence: TGCGCCAGCAGCTTGGATGTGGAGAGCTCCTACAATGAGCAGTTCTTC.

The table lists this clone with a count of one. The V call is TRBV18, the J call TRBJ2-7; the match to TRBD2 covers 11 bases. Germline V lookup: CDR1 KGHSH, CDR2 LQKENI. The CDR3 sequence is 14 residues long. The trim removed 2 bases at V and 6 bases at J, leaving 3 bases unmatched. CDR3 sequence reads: CASSPETSGTEQYF. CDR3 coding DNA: TGTGCCAGCTCACCAGAGACTAGCGGGACCGAGCAGTACTTC. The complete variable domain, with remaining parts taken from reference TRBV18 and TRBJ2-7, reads NAGVMQNPRHLVRRRGQEARLRCSPMKGHSHVYWYRQLPEEGLKFMVYLQKENIIDESGMPKERFSAEFPKEGPSILRIQQVVRGDSAAYFCASSPETSGTEQYFGPGTRLTVT.

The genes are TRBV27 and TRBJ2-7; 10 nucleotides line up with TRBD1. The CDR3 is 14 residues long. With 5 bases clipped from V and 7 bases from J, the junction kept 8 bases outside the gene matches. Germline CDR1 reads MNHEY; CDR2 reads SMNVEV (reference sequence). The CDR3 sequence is CASSPDRGLWEQYF. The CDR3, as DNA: TGTGCCAGCAGTCCCGACAGGGGGCTCTGGGAGCAGTACTTC.

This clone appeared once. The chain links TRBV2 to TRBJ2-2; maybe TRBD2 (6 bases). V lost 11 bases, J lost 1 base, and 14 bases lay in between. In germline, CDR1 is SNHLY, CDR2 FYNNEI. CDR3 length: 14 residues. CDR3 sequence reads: CAARRGKNTGELFF. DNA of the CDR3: TGTGCCGCCAGGCGGGGAAAGAACACCGGGGAGCTGTTTTTT. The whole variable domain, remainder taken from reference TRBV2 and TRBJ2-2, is EPEVTQTPSHQVTQMGQEVILRCVPISNHLYFYWYRQILGQKVEFLVSFYNNEISEKSEIFDDQFSVERPDGSNFTLKIRSTKLEDSAMYFCAARRGKNTGELFFGEGSRLTVL.

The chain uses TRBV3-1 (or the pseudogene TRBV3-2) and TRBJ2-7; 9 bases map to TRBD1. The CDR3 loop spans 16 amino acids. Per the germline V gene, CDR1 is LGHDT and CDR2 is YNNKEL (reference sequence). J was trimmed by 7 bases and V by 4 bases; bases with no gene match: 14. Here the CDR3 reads CASSPRTGGANSEQYF. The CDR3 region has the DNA TGTGCCAGCAGCCCCCGAACAGGGGGCGCGAATTCGGAGCAGTACTTC.

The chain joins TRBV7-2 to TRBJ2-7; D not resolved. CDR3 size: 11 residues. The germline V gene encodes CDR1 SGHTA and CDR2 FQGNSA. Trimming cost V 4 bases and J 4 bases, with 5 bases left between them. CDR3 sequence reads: CASSSRYEQYF. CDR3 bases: TGTGCCAGCAGCTCCCGTTACGAGCAGTACTTC.

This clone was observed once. CDR3 nucleotide sequence: TGCGCCAGCAGCTCGGACAGGGGAGCTAATGAAAAACTGTTTTTT. Protein: CASSSDRGANEKLFF. The chain combines TRBV5-1 with TRBJ1-4; TRBD1 matches at 9 bases. The CDR3 has 15 residues. The germline V gene encodes CDR1 SGHRS and CDR2 YFSETQ. Trimming cost V 3 bases and J 3 bases; bases outside gene matches: 3.

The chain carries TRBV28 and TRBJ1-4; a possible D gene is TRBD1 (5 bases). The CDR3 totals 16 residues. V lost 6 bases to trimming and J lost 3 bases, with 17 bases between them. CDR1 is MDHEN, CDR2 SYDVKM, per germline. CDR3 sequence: CASRPTWGAANEKLFF. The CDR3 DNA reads TGTGCCAGCAGGCCGACGTGGGGCGCTGCTAATGAAAAACTGTTTTTT.

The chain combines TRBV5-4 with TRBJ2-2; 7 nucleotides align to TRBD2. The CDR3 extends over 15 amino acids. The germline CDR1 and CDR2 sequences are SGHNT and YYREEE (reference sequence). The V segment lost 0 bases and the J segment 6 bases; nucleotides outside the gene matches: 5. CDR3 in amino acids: CASSLGTRSPGELFF. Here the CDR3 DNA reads TGTGCCAGCAGCTTGGGGACTAGAAGTCCCGGGGAGCTGTTTTTT.

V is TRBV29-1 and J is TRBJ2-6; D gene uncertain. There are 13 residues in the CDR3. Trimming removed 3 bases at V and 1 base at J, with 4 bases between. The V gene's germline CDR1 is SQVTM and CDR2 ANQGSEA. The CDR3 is CSVESSGANVLTF. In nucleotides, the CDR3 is TGCAGCGTTGAGTCTTCTGGGGCCAACGTCCTGACTTTC.

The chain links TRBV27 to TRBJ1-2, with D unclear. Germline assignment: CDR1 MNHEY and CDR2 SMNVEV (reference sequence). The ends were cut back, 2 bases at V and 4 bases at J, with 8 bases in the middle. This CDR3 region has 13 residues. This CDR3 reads CASSLGQFYGYTF. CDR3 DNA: TGTGCCAGCAGTTTAGGGCAGTTCTATGGCTACACCTTC.

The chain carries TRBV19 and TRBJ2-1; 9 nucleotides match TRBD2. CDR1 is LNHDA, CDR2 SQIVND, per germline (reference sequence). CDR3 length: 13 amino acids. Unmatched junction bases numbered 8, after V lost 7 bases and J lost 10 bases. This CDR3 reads CASNPGLALEQFF. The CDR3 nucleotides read TGTGCCAGTAACCCAGGACTAGCGTTAGAGCAGTTCTTC.

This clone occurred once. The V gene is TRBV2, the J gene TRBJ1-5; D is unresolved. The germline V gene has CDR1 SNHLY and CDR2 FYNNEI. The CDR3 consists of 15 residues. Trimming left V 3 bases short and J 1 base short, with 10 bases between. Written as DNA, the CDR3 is TGTGCCAGCAGTGAGGAACAGACCAGCAATCAGCCCCAGCATTTT. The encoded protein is CASSEEQTSNQPQHF.

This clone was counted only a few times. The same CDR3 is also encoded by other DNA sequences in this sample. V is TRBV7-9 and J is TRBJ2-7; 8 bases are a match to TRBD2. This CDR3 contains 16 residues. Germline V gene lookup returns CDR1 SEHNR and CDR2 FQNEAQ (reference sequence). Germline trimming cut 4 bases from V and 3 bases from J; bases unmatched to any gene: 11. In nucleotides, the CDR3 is TGTGCCAGCAGCTCCGACGGGGGGGTCAAGGTCTACGAGCAGTACTTC. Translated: CASSSDGGVKVYEQYF. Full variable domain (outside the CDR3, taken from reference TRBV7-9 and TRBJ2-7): DTGVSQNPRHKITKRGQNVTFRCDPISEHNRLYWYRQTLGQGPEFLTYFQNEAQLEKSRLLSDRFSAERPKGSFSTLEIQRTEQGDSAMYLCASSSDGGVKVYEQYFGPGTRLTVT.

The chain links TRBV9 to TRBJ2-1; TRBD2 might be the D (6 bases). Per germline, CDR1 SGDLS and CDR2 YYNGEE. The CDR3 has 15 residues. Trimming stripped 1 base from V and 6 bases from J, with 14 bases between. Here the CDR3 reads CASSVMGGTINEQFF. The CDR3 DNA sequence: TGTGCCAGCAGCGTAATGGGAGGTACGATCAATGAGCAGTTCTTC. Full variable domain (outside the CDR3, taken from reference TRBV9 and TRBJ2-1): DSGVTQTPKHLITATGQRVTLRCSPRSGDLSVYWYQQSLDQGLQFLIQYYNGEERAKGNILERFSAQQFPDLHSELNLSSLELGDSALYFCASSVMGGTINEQFFGPGTRLTVL.

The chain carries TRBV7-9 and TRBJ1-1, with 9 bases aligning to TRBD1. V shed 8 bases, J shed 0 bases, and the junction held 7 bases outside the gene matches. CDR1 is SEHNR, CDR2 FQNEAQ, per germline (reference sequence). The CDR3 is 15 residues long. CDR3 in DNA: TGTGCCAGCCGGGACAGGGTCTATATGAACACTGAAGCTTTCTTT. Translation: CASRDRVYMNTEAFF.

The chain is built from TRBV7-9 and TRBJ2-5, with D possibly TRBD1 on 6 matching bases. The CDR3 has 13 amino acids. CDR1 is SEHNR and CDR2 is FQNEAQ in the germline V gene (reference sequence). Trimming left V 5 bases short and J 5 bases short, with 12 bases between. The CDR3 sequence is CASSQQGRETQYF. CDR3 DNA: TGTGCCAGCAGCCAACAGGGACGGGAGACCCAGTACTTC.

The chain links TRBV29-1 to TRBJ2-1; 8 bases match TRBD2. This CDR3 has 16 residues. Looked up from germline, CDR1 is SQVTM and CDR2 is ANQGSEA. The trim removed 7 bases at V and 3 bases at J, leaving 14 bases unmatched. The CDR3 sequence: CSAHLDRTSLYNEQFF. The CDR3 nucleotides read TGCAGCGCCCATCTAGATAGGACTAGCCTCTACAATGAGCAGTTCTTC.

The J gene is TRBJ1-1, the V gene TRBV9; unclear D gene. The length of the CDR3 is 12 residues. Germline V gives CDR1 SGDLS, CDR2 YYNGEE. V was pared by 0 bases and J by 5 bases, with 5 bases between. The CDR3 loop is CASSVGETEAFF. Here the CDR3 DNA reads TGTGCCAGCAGCGTAGGAGAGACTGAAGCTTTCTTT.

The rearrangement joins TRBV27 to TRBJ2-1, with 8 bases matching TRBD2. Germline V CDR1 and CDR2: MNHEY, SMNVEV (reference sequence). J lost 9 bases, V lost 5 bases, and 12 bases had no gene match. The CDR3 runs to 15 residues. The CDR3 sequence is CASSGGTSGVGEQFF. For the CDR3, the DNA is TGTGCCAGCAGTGGGGGGACTAGTGGGGTTGGTGAGCAGTTCTTC.

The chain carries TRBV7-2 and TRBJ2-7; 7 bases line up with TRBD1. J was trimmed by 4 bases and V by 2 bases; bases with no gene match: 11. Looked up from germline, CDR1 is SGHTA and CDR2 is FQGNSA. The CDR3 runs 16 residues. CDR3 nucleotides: TGTGCCAGCAGCTTACGGAGAGATAGGGGGCTATACGAGCAGTACTTC. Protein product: CASSLRRDRGLYEQYF.

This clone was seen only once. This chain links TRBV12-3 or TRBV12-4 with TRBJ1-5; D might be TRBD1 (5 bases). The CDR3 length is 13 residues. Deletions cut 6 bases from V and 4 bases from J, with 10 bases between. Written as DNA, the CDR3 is TGTGCCAGCAGCCCGACAGCTAATCAGCCCCAGCATTTT. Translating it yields CASSPTANQPQHF.

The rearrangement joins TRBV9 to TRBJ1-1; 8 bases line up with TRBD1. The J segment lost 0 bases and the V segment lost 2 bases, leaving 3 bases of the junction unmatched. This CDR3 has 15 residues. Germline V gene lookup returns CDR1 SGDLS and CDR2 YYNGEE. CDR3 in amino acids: CASSVGDRMNTEAFF. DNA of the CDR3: TGTGCCAGCAGCGTCGGGGACAGGATGAACACTGAAGCTTTCTTT.

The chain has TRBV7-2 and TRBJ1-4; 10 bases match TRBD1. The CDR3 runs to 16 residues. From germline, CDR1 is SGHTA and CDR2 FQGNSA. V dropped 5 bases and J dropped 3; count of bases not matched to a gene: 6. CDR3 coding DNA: TGTGCCAGCAGCCTTAGACAGGGGGCGTCTAATGAAAAACTGTTTTTT. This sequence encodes CASSLRQGASNEKLFF.

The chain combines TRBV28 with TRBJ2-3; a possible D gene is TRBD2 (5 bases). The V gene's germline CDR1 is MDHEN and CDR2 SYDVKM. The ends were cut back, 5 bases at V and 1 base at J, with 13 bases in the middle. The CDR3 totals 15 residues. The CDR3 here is CASSPAEAGTDTQYF. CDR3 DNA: TGTGCCAGCAGTCCCGCGGAAGCGGGCACAGATACGCAGTATTTT.